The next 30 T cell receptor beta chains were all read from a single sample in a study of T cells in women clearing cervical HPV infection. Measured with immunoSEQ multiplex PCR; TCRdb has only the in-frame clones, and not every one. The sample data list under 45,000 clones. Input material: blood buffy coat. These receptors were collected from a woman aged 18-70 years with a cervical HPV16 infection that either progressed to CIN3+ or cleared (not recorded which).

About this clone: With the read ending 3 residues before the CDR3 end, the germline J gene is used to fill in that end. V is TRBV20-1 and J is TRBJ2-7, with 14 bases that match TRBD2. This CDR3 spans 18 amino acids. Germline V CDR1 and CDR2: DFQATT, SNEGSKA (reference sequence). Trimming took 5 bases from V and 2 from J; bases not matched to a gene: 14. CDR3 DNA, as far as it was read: TGCAGTGCTCAGCTACAGGGACTAGCGGGGGACCACACCTACGAG. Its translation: CSAQLQGLAGDHTYE. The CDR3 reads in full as CSAQLQGLAGDHTYEQYF.

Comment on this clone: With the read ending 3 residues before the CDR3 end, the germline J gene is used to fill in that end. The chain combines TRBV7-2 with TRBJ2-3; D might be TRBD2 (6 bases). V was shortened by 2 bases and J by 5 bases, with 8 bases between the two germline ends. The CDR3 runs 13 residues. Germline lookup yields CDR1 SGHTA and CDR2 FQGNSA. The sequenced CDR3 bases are TGTGCCAGCAGCTTACGCGGGAAAGATACG. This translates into CASSLRGKDT. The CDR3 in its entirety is CASSLRGKDTQYF.

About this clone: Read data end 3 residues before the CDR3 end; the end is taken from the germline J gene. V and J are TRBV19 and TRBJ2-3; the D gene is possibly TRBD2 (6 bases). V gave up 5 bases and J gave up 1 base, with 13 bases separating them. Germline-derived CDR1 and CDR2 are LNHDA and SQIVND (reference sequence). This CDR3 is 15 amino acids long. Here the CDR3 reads CASSGLGGGTDTQYF. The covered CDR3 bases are TGTGCCAGTAGTGGTCTCGGGGGTGGCACAGATACG.

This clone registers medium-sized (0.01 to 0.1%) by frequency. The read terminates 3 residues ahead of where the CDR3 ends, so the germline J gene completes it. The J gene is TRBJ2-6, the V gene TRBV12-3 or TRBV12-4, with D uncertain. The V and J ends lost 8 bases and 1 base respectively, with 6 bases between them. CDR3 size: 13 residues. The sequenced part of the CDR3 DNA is TGTGCCAGCGCGTTTTCTGGGGCCAACGTC. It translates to CASAFSGANV. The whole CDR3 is CASAFSGANVLTF.

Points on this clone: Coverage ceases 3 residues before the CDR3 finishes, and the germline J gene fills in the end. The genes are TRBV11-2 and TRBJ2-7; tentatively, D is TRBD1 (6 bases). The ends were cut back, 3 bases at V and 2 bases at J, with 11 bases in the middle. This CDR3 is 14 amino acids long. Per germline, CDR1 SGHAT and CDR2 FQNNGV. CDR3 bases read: TGTGCCAGCAGCTTCTGGGGGCCCACCTACGAG. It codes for CASSFWGPTYE. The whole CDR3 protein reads CASSFWGPTYEQYF.

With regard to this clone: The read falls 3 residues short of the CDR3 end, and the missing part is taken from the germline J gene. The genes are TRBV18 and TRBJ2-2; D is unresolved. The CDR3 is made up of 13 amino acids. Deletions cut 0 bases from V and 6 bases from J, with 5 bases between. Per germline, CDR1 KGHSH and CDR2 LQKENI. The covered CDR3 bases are TGTGCCAGCTCACCACCGACTCCCGGGGAG. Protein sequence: CASSPPTPGE. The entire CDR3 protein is CASSPPTPGELFF.

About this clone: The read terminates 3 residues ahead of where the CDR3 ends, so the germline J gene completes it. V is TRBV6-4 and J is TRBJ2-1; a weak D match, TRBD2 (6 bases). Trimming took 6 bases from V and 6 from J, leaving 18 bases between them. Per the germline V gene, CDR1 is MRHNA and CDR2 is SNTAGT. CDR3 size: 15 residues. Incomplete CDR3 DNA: TGTGCCAGCAGCATCGCGGGGACCCTCCCCAATGAG. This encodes CASSIAGTLPNE. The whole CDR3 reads CASSIAGTLPNEQFF.

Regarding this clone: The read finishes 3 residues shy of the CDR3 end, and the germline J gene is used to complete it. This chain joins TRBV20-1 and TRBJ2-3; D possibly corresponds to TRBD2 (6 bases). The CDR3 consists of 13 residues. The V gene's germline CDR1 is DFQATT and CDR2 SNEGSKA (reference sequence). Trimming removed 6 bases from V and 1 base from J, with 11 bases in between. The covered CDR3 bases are TGCAGTGCCCAGGGCGGGGGCACAGATACG. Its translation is CSAQGGGTDT. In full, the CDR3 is CSAQGGGTDTQYF.

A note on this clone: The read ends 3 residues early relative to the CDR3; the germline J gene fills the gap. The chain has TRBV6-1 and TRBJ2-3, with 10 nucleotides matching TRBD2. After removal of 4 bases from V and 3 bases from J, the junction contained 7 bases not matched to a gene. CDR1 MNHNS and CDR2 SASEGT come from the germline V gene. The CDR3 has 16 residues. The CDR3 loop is CASSVLSGGTTDTQYF. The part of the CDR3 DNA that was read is TGTGCCAGCAGTGTCCTTAGCGGGGGGACGACAGATACG.

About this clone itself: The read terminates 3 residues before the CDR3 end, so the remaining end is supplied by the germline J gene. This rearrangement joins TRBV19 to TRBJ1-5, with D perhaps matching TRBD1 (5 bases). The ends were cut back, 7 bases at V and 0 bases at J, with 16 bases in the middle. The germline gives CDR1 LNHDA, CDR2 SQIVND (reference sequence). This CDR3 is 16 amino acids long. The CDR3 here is CASMQGVDYSNQPQHF. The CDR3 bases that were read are TGTGCCAGTATGCAAGGGGTGGACTATAGCAATCAGCCC.

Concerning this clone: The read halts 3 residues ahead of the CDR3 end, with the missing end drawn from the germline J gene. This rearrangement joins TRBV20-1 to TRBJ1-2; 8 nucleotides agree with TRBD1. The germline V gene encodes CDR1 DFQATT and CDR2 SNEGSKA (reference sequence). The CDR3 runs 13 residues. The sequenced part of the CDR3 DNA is TGCAGTGGTCGGGTGGACAGGGAGAAGAGC. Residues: CSGRVDREKS. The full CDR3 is CSGRVDREKSYTF.

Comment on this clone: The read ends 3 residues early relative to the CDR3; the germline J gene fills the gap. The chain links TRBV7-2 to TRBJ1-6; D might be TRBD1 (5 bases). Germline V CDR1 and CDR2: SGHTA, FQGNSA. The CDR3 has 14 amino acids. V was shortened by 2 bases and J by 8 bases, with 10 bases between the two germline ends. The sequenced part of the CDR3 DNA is TGTGCCAGCAGCTTAAACCCGGGGGATTCACCC. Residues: CASSLNPGDSP. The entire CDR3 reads CASSLNPGDSPLHF.

The CDR3 DNA, read in part, is TGTGCCAGTGGCTTTCCTACG. Amino acids: CASGFPT. The whole CDR3 sequence reads CASGFPTQYF. This rearrangement joins TRBV19 to TRBJ2-3, with no clear D. Coverage ceases 3 residues before the CDR3 finishes, and the germline J gene fills in the end. Trimming pared 8 bases from V and 8 bases from J, leaving 8 bases between. Germline CDR1 reads LNHDA; CDR2 reads SQIVND (reference sequence). The CDR3 totals 10 residues.

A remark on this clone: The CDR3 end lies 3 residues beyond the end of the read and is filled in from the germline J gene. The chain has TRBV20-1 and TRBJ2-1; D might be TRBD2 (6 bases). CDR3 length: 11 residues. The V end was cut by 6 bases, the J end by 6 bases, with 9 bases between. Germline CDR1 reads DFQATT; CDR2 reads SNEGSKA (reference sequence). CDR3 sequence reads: CSALAGNEQFF. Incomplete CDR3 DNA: TGCAGTGCACTAGCCGGCAATGAG.

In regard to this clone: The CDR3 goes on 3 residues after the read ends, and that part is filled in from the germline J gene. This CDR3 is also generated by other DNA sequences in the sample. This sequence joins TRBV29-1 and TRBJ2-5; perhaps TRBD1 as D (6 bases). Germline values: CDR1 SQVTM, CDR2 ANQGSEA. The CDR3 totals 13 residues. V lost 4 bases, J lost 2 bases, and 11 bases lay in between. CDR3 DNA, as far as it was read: TGCAGCGTTGCCGACAGGTTTCAAGAGACC. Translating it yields CSVADRFQET. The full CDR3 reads CSVADRFQETQYF. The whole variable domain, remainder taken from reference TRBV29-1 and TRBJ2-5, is SAVISQKPSRDICQRGTSLTIQCQVDSQVTMMFWYRQQPGQSLTLIATANQGSEATYESGFVIDKFPISRPNLTFSTLTVSNMSPEDSSIYLCSVADRFQETQYFGPGTRLLVL.

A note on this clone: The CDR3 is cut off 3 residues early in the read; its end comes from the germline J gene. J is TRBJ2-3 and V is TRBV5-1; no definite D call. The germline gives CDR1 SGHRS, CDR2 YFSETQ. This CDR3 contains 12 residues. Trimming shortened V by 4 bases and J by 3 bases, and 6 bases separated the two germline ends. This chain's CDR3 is CASSLATDTQYF. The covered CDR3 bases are TGCGCCAGCAGCCTGGCAACAGATACG.

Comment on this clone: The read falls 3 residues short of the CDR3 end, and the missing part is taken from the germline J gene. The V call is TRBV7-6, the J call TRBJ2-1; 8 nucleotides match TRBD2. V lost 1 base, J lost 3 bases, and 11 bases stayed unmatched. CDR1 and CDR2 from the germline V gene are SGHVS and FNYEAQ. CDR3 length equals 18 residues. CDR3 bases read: TGTGCCAGCAGCTTAGTTGCTTTGCGGGAGGAAGGCTACAATGAG. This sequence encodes CASSLVALREEGYNE. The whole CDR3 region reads CASSLVALREEGYNEQFF.

Partial CDR3 DNA: TGTGCCTGGAGATCAGTGAGCTATGGC. It yields the protein CAWRSVSYG. From start to end, the CDR3 is CAWRSVSYGYTF. The chain combines TRBV30 with TRBJ1-2; D not certain. The CDR3 extends 3 residues past the end of the read, so its final part is completed from the germline J gene. The V end lost 3 bases, the J end lost 4 bases, and 9 bases lay between the germline ends. Germline V gene data show CDR1 as GTSNPN and CDR2 as SVGIG (reference sequence). This CDR3 is built from 12 residues.

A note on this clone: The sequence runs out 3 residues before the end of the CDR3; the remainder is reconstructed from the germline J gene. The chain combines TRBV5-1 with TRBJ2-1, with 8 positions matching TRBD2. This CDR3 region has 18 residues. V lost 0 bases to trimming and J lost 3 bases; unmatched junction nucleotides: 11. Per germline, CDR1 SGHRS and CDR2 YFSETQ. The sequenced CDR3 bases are TGCGCCAGCAGCTTGGAAGGGCCCGGGACTAGGGACTACAATGAG. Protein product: CASSLEGPGTRDYNE. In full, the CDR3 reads CASSLEGPGTRDYNEQFF. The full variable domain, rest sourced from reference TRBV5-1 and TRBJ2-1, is KAGVTQTPRYLIKTRGQQVTLSCSPISGHRSVSWYQQTPGQGLQFLFEYFSETQRNKGNFPGRFSGRQFSNSRSEMNVSTLELGDSALYLCASSLEGPGTRDYNEQFFGPGTRLTVL.

Incomplete CDR3 DNA: TGTGCCAGTAGTACTTTAACCCCACTAGCCGCCCAAGAGACC. This codes for CASSTLTPLAAQET. The complete CDR3 sequence is CASSTLTPLAAQETQYF. The V gene is TRBV19, the J gene TRBJ2-5; D possibly corresponds to TRBD2 (6 bases). From the germline J gene comes the end of the CDR3, since the read stops 3 residues before it. Trimming cost V 4 bases and J 1 base, with 19 bases left between them. The V gene's germline CDR1 is LNHDA and CDR2 SQIVND (reference sequence). The CDR3 is 17 amino acids.

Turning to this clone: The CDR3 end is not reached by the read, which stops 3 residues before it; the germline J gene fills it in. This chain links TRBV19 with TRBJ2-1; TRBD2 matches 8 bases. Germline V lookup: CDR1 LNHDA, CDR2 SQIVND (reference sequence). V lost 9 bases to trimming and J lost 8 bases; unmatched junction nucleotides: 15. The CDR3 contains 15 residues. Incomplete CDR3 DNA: TGTGCCAGCCCCTCTTGGGGGCGGGAGGTCCATGAG. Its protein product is CASPSWGREVHE. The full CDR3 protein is CASPSWGREVHEQFF.

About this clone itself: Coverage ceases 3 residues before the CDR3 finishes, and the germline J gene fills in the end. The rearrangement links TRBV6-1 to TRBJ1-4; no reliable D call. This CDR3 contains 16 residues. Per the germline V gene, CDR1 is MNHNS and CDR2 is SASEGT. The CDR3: CASSDIGQSYNSPLFF. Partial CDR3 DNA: TGTGCCAGCAGTGATATAGGGCAGAGCTATAATTCACCA.

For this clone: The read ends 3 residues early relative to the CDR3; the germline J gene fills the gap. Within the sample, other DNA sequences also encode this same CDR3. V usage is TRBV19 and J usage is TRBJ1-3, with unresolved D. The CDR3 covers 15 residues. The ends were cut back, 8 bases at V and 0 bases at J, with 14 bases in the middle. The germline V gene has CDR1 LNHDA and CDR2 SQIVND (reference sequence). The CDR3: CASRTPGFSGNTIYF. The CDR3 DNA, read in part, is TGTGCCAGTCGTACCCCAGGATTCTCTGGAAACACC.

The CDR3 here is CASSRGQGSTEAFF. The CDR3 DNA, read in part, is TGTGCCAGCAGCAGAGGACAGGGGAGTACTGAA. The rearrangement joins TRBV11-2 to TRBJ1-1; 9 bases match TRBD1. Coverage ceases 3 residues before the CDR3 finishes, and the germline J gene fills in the end. The CDR3 has 14 amino acids. J was trimmed by 5 bases and V by 5 bases; bases with no gene match: 6. Germline-derived CDR1 and CDR2 are SGHAT and FQNNGV.

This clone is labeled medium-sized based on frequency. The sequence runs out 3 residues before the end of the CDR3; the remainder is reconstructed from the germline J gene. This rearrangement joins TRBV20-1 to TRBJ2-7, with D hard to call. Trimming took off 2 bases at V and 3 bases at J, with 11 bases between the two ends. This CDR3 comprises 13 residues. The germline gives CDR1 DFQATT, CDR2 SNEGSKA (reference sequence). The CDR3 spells CSARKGRNYEQYF. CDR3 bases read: TGCAGTGCTAGAAAAGGCCGTAACTACGAG.

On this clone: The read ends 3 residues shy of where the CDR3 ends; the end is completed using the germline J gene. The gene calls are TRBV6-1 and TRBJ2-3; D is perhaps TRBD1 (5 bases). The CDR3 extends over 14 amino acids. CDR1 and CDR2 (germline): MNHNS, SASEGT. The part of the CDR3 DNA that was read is TGTGCCAGCAGTGTGGCAGGGAAAGGAGAGACG. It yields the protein CASSVAGKGET. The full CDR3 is CASSVAGKGETQYF.

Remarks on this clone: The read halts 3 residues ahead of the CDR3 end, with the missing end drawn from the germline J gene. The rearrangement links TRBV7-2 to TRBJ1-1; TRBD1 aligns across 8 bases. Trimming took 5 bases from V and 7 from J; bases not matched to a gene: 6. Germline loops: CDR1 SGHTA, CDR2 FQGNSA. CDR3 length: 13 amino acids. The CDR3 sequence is CASSADRVSEAFF. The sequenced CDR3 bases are TGTGCCAGCAGCGCGGACAGGGTCAGTGAA.

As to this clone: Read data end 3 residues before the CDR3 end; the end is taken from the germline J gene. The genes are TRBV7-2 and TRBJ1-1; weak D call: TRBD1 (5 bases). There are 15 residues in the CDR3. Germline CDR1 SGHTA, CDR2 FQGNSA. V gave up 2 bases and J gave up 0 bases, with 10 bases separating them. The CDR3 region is CASSLLQVLNTEAFF. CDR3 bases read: TGTGCCAGCAGCTTACTACAGGTCTTGAACACTGAA. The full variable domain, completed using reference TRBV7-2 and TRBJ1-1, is GAGVSQSPSNKVTEKGKDVELRCDPISGHTALYWYRQSLGQGLEFLIYFQGNSAPDKSGLPSDRFSAERTGGSVSTLTIQRTQQEDSAVYLCASSLLQVLNTEAFFGQGTRLTVV.

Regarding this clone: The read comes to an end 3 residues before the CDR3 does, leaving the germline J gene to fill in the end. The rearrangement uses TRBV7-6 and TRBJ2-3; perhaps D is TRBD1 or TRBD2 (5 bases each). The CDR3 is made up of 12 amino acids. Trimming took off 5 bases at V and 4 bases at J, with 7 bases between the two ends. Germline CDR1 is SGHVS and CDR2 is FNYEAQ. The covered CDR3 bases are TGTGCCAGCAGCCGAGGGGCAGATACG. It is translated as CASSRGADT. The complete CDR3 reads CASSRGADTQYF.

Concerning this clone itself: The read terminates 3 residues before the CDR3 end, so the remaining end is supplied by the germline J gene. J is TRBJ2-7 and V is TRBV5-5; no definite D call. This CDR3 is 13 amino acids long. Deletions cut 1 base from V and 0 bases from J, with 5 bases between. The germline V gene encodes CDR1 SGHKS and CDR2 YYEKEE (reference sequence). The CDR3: CASSLQSSYEQYF. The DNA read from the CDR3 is TGTGCCAGCAGCTTGCAGAGCTCCTACGAG.